This entry lists 29 T cell receptor beta chains sequenced from one sample in a study of blood T cell repertoires in COVID-19. Profiling relied on immunoSEQ multiplex PCR, and the TCRdb table lists in-frame clones only, not all of them. Of 150,000 to 200,000 clones in the sample, about three quarters were seen once. The sample comprised peripheral blood. The receptors originated from a man in his sixties or seventies with acute or convalescent COVID-19.

In this sample, this clone turned up a few times. The chain joins TRBV2 to TRBJ2-2; 10 bases map to TRBD2. The V gene end was trimmed by 7 bases and the J gene end by 4 bases; junction bases not matched to a gene: 6. The germline CDR1 and CDR2 sequences are SNHLY and FYNNEI. CDR3 size: 15 residues. The CDR3 sequence is CASKAGTSATGELFF. The CDR3 DNA reads as TGTGCCAGCAAAGCCGGGACTAGCGCCACCGGGGAGCTGTTTTTT. Filled out from reference TRBV2 and TRBJ2-2, the complete variable domain reads EPEVTQTPSHQVTQMGQEVILRCVPISNHLYFYWYRQILGQKVEFLVSFYNNEISEKSEIFDDQFSVERPDGSNFTLKIRSTKLEDSAMYFCASKAGTSATGELFFGEGSRLTVL.

V is TRBV18 and J is TRBJ2-3; maybe TRBD2 (5 bases). Trimming took off 4 bases at V and 0 bases at J, with 11 bases between the two ends. CDR3 length: 15 residues. Per germline, CDR1 KGHSH and CDR2 LQKENI. CDR3 sequence: CASSLAGKSTDTQYF. For the CDR3, the DNA is TGTGCCAGCTCACTTGCCGGGAAGAGCACAGATACGCAGTATTTT. Based on the CDR3 plus reference TRBV18 and TRBJ2-3, the full variable domain is NAGVMQNPRHLVRRRGQEARLRCSPMKGHSHVYWYRQLPEEGLKFMVYLQKENIIDESGMPKERFSAEFPKEGPSILRIQQVVRGDSAAYFCASSLAGKSTDTQYFGPGTRLTVL.

The chain links TRBV6-2 or TRBV6-3 to TRBJ2-3; possibly TRBD1 for D (5 bases). The length of the CDR3 is 15 residues. The germline V gene encodes CDR1 MNHEY and CDR2 SVGEGT. Between the trimmed V and J ends, which lost 6 bases and 2 bases, there was a span of 15 bases. The CDR3 reads CASSSGKGYTDTQYF. CDR3 sequence (DNA): TGTGCCAGCAGCTCAGGGAAGGGATACACAGATACGCAGTATTTT.

The V call is TRBV24-1, the J call TRBJ2-3, with 8 bases fitting TRBD1. V shed 4 bases and J 1 base; nucleotides not matched to a gene: 6. The germline V gene has CDR1 KGHDR and CDR2 SFDVKD. This CDR3 spans 16 amino acids. The CDR3 region is CATSDPDREGTDTQYF. CDR3 nucleotide sequence: TGTGCCACCAGTGACCCGGACAGGGAGGGCACAGATACGCAGTATTTT.

The chain joins TRBV28 to TRBJ1-2, with D unclear. Germline V lookup: CDR1 MDHEN, CDR2 SYDVKM. The CDR3 runs to 12 residues. The V end lost 7 bases, the J end lost 4 bases, and 10 bases lay between the germline ends. The CDR3 region is CASNGVGYGYTF. The DNA of the CDR3 is TGTGCCAGCAACGGGGTGGGCTATGGCTACACCTTC.

The rearrangement uses TRBV19 and TRBJ2-5; tentative D call: TRBD2 (6 bases). V lost 3 bases, J lost 4 bases, and 9 bases lay in between. The CDR3 totals 13 residues. Per germline, CDR1 LNHDA and CDR2 SQIVND (reference sequence). Here the CDR3 reads CASSMEGLETQYF. CDR3 in DNA: TGTGCCAGTAGTATGGAGGGTTTAGAGACCCAGTACTTC.

The chain is built from TRBV19 and TRBJ1-5; 7 positions match TRBD1. The germline V gene has CDR1 LNHDA and CDR2 SQIVND (reference sequence). V lost 7 bases to trimming and J lost 2 bases; unmatched junction nucleotides: 5. The CDR3 runs 14 residues. The CDR3 sequence is CASTTTGGNQPQHF. The DNA of the CDR3 is TGTGCCAGTACCACCACAGGGGGCAATCAGCCCCAGCATTTT.

This clone was counted a few times. The chain couples TRBV4-2 to TRBJ2-7, with TRBD1 as a possible D gene (6 bases). In germline, CDR1 is LGHNA, CDR2 YNFKEQ. Trimming took 4 bases from V and 7 from J, leaving 17 bases between them. The CDR3 is 14 amino acids. CDR3 DNA sequence: TGTGCCAGCAGCCGCCTTCAGGAGACAGGAGAGCAGTACTTC. Amino acid sequence: CASSRLQETGEQYF.

This CDR3 is CASSARQGFGNEQFF. CDR3 sequence (DNA): TGTGCCAGCAGCGCCCGACAGGGATTCGGTAATGAGCAGTTCTTC. V usage is TRBV9 and J usage is TRBJ2-1, with 7 bases lining up with TRBD1. The V gene's germline CDR1 is SGDLS and CDR2 YYNGEE. J lost 7 bases, V lost 3 bases, and 10 bases had no gene match. The length of the CDR3 is 15 residues.

This chain joins TRBV30 and TRBJ1-2, with D unclear. Germline-derived CDR1 and CDR2 are GTSNPN and SVGIG (reference sequence). This CDR3 has 13 residues. Trimming left V 1 base short and J 3 bases short, with 9 bases between. Here the CDR3 DNA reads TGTGCCTGGAGTGGTGACACCTACTATGGCTACACCTTC. As protein: CAWSGDTYYGYTF.

The chain couples TRBV30 to TRBJ1-5; D is uncertain. Trimming took 1 base from V and 4 from J, leaving 5 bases between them. In germline, CDR1 is GTSNPN, CDR2 SVGIG (reference sequence). The CDR3 runs to 12 residues. The CDR3 region is CAWSGANQPQHF. The CDR3 nucleotides read TGTGCCTGGAGTGGCGCTAATCAGCCCCAGCATTTT.

V and J are TRBV7-9 and TRBJ1-2; the match to TRBD1 covers 8 bases. From germline, CDR1 is SEHNR and CDR2 FQNEAQ (reference sequence). J was trimmed by 6 bases and V by 1 base; bases with no gene match: 7. This CDR3 is built from 15 residues. The CDR3 region is CASSLGPGQGDGYTF. The CDR3 DNA reads TGTGCCAGCAGCTTAGGTCCCGGACAGGGCGATGGCTACACCTTC.

The V call is TRBV20-1, the J call TRBJ2-7, with 11 bases matching TRBD2. CDR1 and CDR2 from the germline V gene are DFQATT and SNEGSKA (reference sequence). The CDR3 is 15 amino acids. V was pared by 3 bases and J by 6 bases, with 10 bases of the junction left unmatched. In nucleotides, the CDR3 is TGCAGTGCTAGTCAGACTCCTAGCGGGAGGCTCGAGCAGTACTTC. Its protein is CSASQTPSGRLEQYF.

The chain employs TRBV7-2 and TRBJ1-5; no reliable D call. The V end was cut by 5 bases, the J end by 3 bases, with 8 bases between. CDR3 length: 13 residues. Germline V gives CDR1 SGHTA, CDR2 FQGNSA. CDR3 region: CASSTTFNQPQHF. DNA for the CDR3: TGTGCCAGCAGCACCACTTTCAATCAGCCCCAGCATTTT.

The J gene is TRBJ2-7, the V gene TRBV24-1; TRBD2 might be the D (5 bases). V gave up 4 bases and J gave up 6 bases, with 12 bases separating them. CDR1 and CDR2 (germline): KGHDR, SFDVKD. The CDR3 consists of 13 residues. CDR3 bases: TGTGCCACCAGTGACCCCGGCAGCGGCGAGCAGTACTTC. Translation gives CATSDPGSGEQYF.

V usage is TRBV2 and J usage is TRBJ2-1, with D possibly TRBD1 on 5 matching bases. Trimming cost V 10 bases and J 3 bases, with 10 bases left between them. Per the germline V gene, CDR1 is SNHLY and CDR2 is FYNNEI. The CDR3 is 12 residues long. The CDR3 bases are TGTGCCAACCAGACAGTCTACAATGAGCAGTTCTTC. Its translation is CANQTVYNEQFF.

The V and J genes are TRBV11-2 and TRBJ1-2, with TRBD1 matching over 7 bases. Germline lookup yields CDR1 SGHAT and CDR2 FQNNGV. V was clipped by 6 bases and J by 5 bases; unmatched bases: 15. The CDR3 is made up of 16 amino acids. CDR3 loop: CASSTSPGQLPYGYTF. The CDR3 DNA reads TGTGCCAGCAGTACATCACCGGGACAGCTGCCGTATGGCTACACCTTC. Complete variable domain (other parts from reference TRBV11-2 and TRBJ1-2): EAGVAQSPRYKIIEKRQSVAFWCNPISGHATLYWYQQILGQGPKLLIQFQNNGVVDDSQLPKDRFSAERLKGVDSTLKIQPAKLEDSAVYLCASSTSPGQLPYGYTFGSGTRLTVV.

This chain joins TRBV5-1 and TRBJ2-5; 7 nucleotides agree with TRBD2. Germline CDR1 and CDR2: SGHRS and YFSETQ. This CDR3 spans 15 amino acids. With V trimmed by 4 bases and J by 2 bases, 8 bases remained unmatched. The CDR3: CASSKRSGVQETQYF. CDR3 in DNA: TGCGCCAGCAGCAAGAGGAGCGGGGTACAAGAGACCCAGTACTTC. The full variable domain, rest sourced from reference TRBV5-1 and TRBJ2-5, is KAGVTQTPRYLIKTRGQQVTLSCSPISGHRSVSWYQQTPGQGLQFLFEYFSETQRNKGNFPGRFSGRQFSNSRSEMNVSTLELGDSALYLCASSKRSGVQETQYFGPGTRLLVL.

CDR3: CASSLVRGGAEQFF. The CDR3 DNA reads as TGTGCCAGCAGCTTAGTACGCGGGGGGGCGGAGCAGTTCTTC. This chain links TRBV13 with TRBJ2-1; 9 nucleotides align to TRBD2. This CDR3 has 14 residues. Per the germline V gene, CDR1 is PRHDT and CDR2 is FYEKMQ (reference sequence). V shed 1 base, J shed 10 bases, and the junction held 5 bases outside the gene matches.

The chain couples TRBV19 to TRBJ1-1; D gene unclear. Trimming left V 8 bases short and J 4 bases short, with 17 bases between. CDR3 length: 14 amino acids. The germline V gene encodes CDR1 LNHDA and CDR2 SQIVND (reference sequence). CDR3 coding DNA: TGTGCCAGTCGCCAACTTGGGGAGACCACTGAAGCTTTCTTT. Its translation is CASRQLGETTEAFF.

This chain joins TRBV13 and TRBJ2-7, with 10 bases matching TRBD1. The length of the CDR3 is 15 residues. The germline CDR1 and CDR2 sequences are PRHDT and FYEKMQ (reference sequence). V lost 5 bases and J lost 7; bases outside the gene matches: 11. The CDR3 reads CASSNTGTGAGEQYF. As DNA, the CDR3 is TGTGCCAGCAGCAATACCGGGACAGGGGCCGGGGAGCAGTACTTC.

The chain is built from TRBV12-5 and TRBJ1-3, with D unresolved. Germline V gives CDR1 LGHNT, CDR2 FRNRAP. This CDR3 comprises 12 residues. The ends were cut back, 7 bases at V and 7 bases at J, with 11 bases in the middle. CDR3 sequence reads: CASEGTRNTIYF. DNA of the CDR3: TGTGCTAGTGAAGGCACGAGGAACACCATATATTTT.

In its sample, this clone was seen a few times. This rearrangement joins TRBV6-5 to TRBJ2-2; no clear D gene. CDR1 is MNHEY and CDR2 is SVGAGI in the germline V gene. Between the trimmed V and J ends, which lost 8 bases and 1 base, there was a span of 11 bases. This CDR3 contains 14 residues. The CDR3 DNA reads TGTGCCAGCGGGCTGACACGGAACACCGGGGAGCTGTTTTTT. It encodes CASGLTRNTGELFF.

This chain connects TRBV6-1 to TRBJ1-5, with 7 bases fitting TRBD1. The ends lost 3 bases at V and 4 bases at J; junction bases unmatched: 3. This CDR3 is 14 amino acids long. CDR1 MNHNS and CDR2 SASEGT come from the germline V gene. This chain's CDR3 is CASSEGQPNQPQHF. CDR3 sequence (DNA): TGTGCCAGCAGTGAGGGACAGCCAAATCAGCCCCAGCATTTT.

This clone was seen just once. The CDR3 sequence is CASSPPRGETQYF. As DNA, the CDR3 is TGTGCCAGCAGCCCCCCACGGGGGGAGACCCAGTACTTC. The chain joins TRBV4-2 to TRBJ2-5, with D possibly matching TRBD2 (6 bases). Germline loops: CDR1 LGHNA, CDR2 YNFKEQ. This CDR3 comprises 13 residues. Trimming left V 4 bases short and J 5 bases short, with 11 bases between.

CDR3 DNA sequence: TGTGCCAGCAGCTCGTCTAGCGGGGGAGGGACAGATACGCAGTATTTT. Translating it yields CASSSSSGGGTDTQYF. The gene calls are TRBV5-6 and TRBJ2-3; 10 bases map to TRBD2. CDR3 length equals 16 residues. Trimming removed 3 bases from V and 3 bases from J; junction bases left unmatched: 7. CDR1 is SGHDT, CDR2 YYEEEE, per germline.

The chain joins TRBV11-3 to TRBJ2-7, with 9 bases matching TRBD1. This CDR3 has 17 amino acids. Trimming removed 3 bases from V and 1 base from J; junction bases left unmatched: 10. Germline V gene data show CDR1 as SGHNT and CDR2 as YENEEA. The CDR3 DNA reads as TGTGCCAGCAGCTTGGTACAGGGGGCAGAGGCGTCCTACGAGCAGTACTTC. Translating gives CASSLVQGAEASYEQYF.

The chain carries TRBV12-5 and TRBJ2-7, with 10 bases that match TRBD1. This CDR3 has 15 amino acids. Germline V lookup: CDR1 LGHNT, CDR2 FRNRAP. V lost 2 bases and J lost 1; bases outside the gene matches: 2. This chain's CDR3 is CASGLKGQGSYEQYF. The DNA of the CDR3 is TGTGCTAGTGGTTTGAAGGGACAGGGGTCCTACGAGCAGTACTTC.

V is TRBV3-1 (or the pseudogene TRBV3-2) and J is TRBJ1-2; weak D call: TRBD1 (6 bases). This CDR3 contains 17 residues. V lost 5 bases and J 2 bases, leaving 21 bases between the germline ends. The V gene's germline CDR1 is LGHDT and CDR2 YNNKEL (reference sequence). The CDR3 nucleotides read TGTGCCAGCAGCTCGGGACAATCGAGCTTTAAAAACTATGGCTACACCTTC. It specifies CASSSGQSSFKNYGYTF.